This T cell receptor beta chain was found in a study of T cells in Graves' hyperthyroidism and ophthalmopathy. With duration under 3 months, ophthalmopathy was active: Clinical Activity Score at least 3, NOSPECS at least 4. The study left out patients who had uncontrolled infection, other autoimmune disease, pregnancy or lactation. The TCR beta CDR3 regions underwent amplification using RNA transcripts as the source. The study used the HTBI primer set for a first-round RT-PCR of the TCR CDR3. TCRdb processed the multiplex PCR reads anew with MiXCR; each CDR3 protein has one entry. The data hold around 350,000 distinct CDR3 sequences, with 14% observed a single time. This clonotype was found a few times. CDR1 is MNHEY, CDR2 SMNVEV, per germline (reference sequence). The V and J ends lost 10 bases and 1 base respectively, with 11 bases between them. The CDR3 sequence is 13 residues long.

Sequencing was performed on blood. The receptor comes from a woman aged 25 to 39 with Graves' ophthalmopathy. J is TRBJ2-1 and V is TRBV27; TRBD2 might be the D (6 bases). The CDR3 spells CATWRGSYNEQFF. The CDR3 region has the DNA TGTGCCACCTGGAGGGGTTCCTACAATGAGCAGTTCTTC.